Each of the 24 T cell receptor beta chains below was sequenced from the same sample in a study of beta chain features in type 1 diabetes. Expressed TCRB transcripts were sequenced because the isolated RNA had all been reverse transcribed beforehand. TCRdb's copy holds only in-frame clones and misses some; the assay was immunoSEQ multiplex PCR. The sample lists 110,000 to 150,000 clones, 6.9% occurring once. Sequencing used central memory CD4+ T cells from blood. The receptors originated from a woman in her 30s in good health.

J is TRBJ1-3 and V is TRBV4-3, with D unresolved. In germline, CDR1 is LGHNA, CDR2 YSLEER. V shed 0 bases and J shed 3 bases, with 6 bases lying between them. The CDR3 contains 14 residues. CDR3 nucleotides: TGCGCCAGCAGCCAAGAGAGGGTTGGAAACACCATATATTTT. It specifies CASSQERVGNTIYF.

This chain connects TRBV29-1 to TRBJ2-2, with D perhaps TRBD2 (5 bases). This CDR3 is built from 14 residues. Trimming pared 6 bases from V and 4 bases from J, leaving 15 bases between. The germline V gene encodes CDR1 SQVTM and CDR2 ANQGSEA. The DNA of the CDR3 is TGCAGCGTATCCCTCGGGGTGACCACCGGGGAGCTGTTTTTT. Its translation is CSVSLGVTTGELFF.

In this sample, this clone turned up a few times. One end of the junction is discordant with germline, which a read error may explain. The rearrangement uses TRBV5-4 and TRBJ2-7; 8 positions match TRBD1. CDR3 length equals 14 residues. Germline assignment: CDR1 SGHNT and CDR2 YYREEE (reference sequence). Here the CDR3 DNA reads TGCGCCAGCAGCCAGTCAGGGGGCGGGTACGAGCAGTACTTC. This translates into CASSQSGGGYEQYF.

V is TRBV18 and J is TRBJ2-1, with 13 positions matching TRBD2. The V and J ends lost 6 bases and 7 bases, in that order; junction bases with no gene match: 6. Looked up from germline, CDR1 is KGHSH and CDR2 is LQKENI. The CDR3 is made up of 15 amino acids. The CDR3 protein is CASSMTSGRLNEQFF. CDR3 bases: TGTGCCAGCTCCATGACTAGCGGGAGGTTGAATGAGCAGTTCTTC.

This clone was found a few times. The J gene is TRBJ2-5, the V gene TRBV7-2; D is perhaps TRBD2 (6 bases). Germline-derived CDR1 and CDR2 are SGHTA and FQGNSA. The CDR3 contains 16 residues. The V gene lost 0 bases and the J gene lost 3 bases, with 14 bases spanning the gap. The CDR3 sequence is CASSLAPRRAEETQYF. CDR3 DNA sequence: TGTGCCAGCAGCTTAGCACCCAGGAGGGCAGAAGAGACCCAGTACTTC.

This clone was detected only a few times. Other DNA sequences within the sample encode an identical CDR3. The V call is TRBV5-1, the J call TRBJ2-5; 16 nucleotides match TRBD2. The V segment lost 4 bases and the J segment 5 bases; nucleotides outside the gene matches: 2. Germline lookup yields CDR1 SGHRS and CDR2 YFSETQ. The CDR3 runs to 15 residues. The CDR3 coding sequence is TGCGCCAGCAGCCCGGGACTAGCGGGAGGGGAGACCCAGTACTTC. This encodes CASSPGLAGGETQYF.

The rearrangement joins TRBV28 to TRBJ2-7; D is possibly TRBD2 (5 bases). The CDR3 runs 15 residues. Trimming cost V 2 bases and J 2 bases, with 13 bases left between them. Germline CDR1 and CDR2: MDHEN and SYDVKM. This chain's CDR3 is CASSLRGSPTYEQYF. The DNA for the CDR3 is TGTGCCAGCAGTTTACGGGGTAGTCCTACCTACGAGCAGTACTTC.

A few counts support this clone. The V gene is TRBV9, the J gene TRBJ2-5; D is unresolved. This CDR3 is 15 amino acids long. Trimming left V 3 bases short and J 0 bases short, with 12 bases between. The germline V gene has CDR1 SGDLS and CDR2 YYNGEE. DNA of the CDR3: TGTGCCAGCAGCGGTAGAGAGGCGTACCAAGAGACCCAGTACTTC. It encodes CASSGREAYQETQYF.

The CDR3 region has the DNA TGTGCCAGCAGTTTCAGAGGGACGAACACCGGGGAGCTGTTTTTT. This sequence encodes CASSFRGTNTGELFF. The chain employs TRBV28 and TRBJ2-2, with D perhaps TRBD2 (5 bases). V was pared by 3 bases and J by 0 bases, with 8 bases between. Germline CDR1 is MDHEN and CDR2 is SYDVKM. CDR3 length: 15 amino acids.

Many counts were recorded for this clone. The J gene is TRBJ2-5, the V gene TRBV10-3, with D perhaps matching TRBD2 (5 bases). The CDR3 contains 13 residues. V was trimmed by 11 bases and J by 5 bases, leaving 18 bases between them. CDR1 and CDR2 (germline): ENHRY, SYGVKD. CDR3 in DNA: TGTGCCGCTGGACTCGAGCCGGGTGAGACCCAGTACTTC. Translated, it gives CAAGLEPGETQYF.

At least ten counts were recorded for this clone. CDR3 loop: CATSPMNTEAFF. The CDR3 nucleotides read TGTGCCACCAGCCCCATGAACACTGAAGCTTTCTTT. The chain employs TRBV2 and TRBJ1-1, with D uncertain. V lost 10 bases and J 0 bases, leaving 9 bases between the germline ends. Germline V gene sequence: CDR1 SNHLY, CDR2 FYNNEI. The CDR3 totals 12 residues.

V is TRBV7-2 and J is TRBJ1-5; D unresolved. Germline V gives CDR1 SGHTA, CDR2 FQGNSA. The CDR3 loop spans 14 amino acids. V was clipped by 3 bases and J by 4 bases, with 10 bases between them. The CDR3 region has the DNA TGTGCCAGCAGCTTGTTAACGGGGAATCAGCCCCAGCATTTT. The encoded protein is CASSLLTGNQPQHF.

The chain couples TRBV10-3 to TRBJ2-5; D might be TRBD1 (6 bases). The germline V and J ends were trimmed by 10 bases and 5 bases, with 20 bases remaining between them. Germline lookup yields CDR1 ENHRY and CDR2 SYGVKD. This CDR3 has 14 amino acids. CDR3 sequence: CASSSTGSGETQYF. CDR3 nucleotide sequence: TGTGCCAGCTCTAGTACAGGGTCCGGGGAGACCCAGTACTTC.

This clone was found many times. This chain connects TRBV29-1 to TRBJ2-5; possible D gene TRBD2, 5 bases. V was shortened by 1 base and J by 4 bases, with 7 bases between the two germline ends. The CDR3 length is 12 residues. Germline V lookup: CDR1 SQVTM, CDR2 ANQGSEA. The CDR3 loop is CSVEGGSETQYF. CDR3 nucleotides: TGCAGCGTTGAAGGAGGGTCAGAGACCCAGTACTTC.

This clone has only a few counts. V is TRBV18 and J is TRBJ2-5; D is uncertain. The CDR3 runs to 15 residues. V dropped 0 bases and J dropped 0 bases, with 8 bases sitting between them. Germline V lookup: CDR1 KGHSH, CDR2 LQKENI. The CDR3 bases are TGTGCCAGCTCACCACCTTCCGCGTACCAAGAGACCCAGTACTTC. Protein: CASSPPSAYQETQYF. Full variable domain (remainder filled in from reference TRBV18 and TRBJ2-5): NAGVMQNPRHLVRRRGQEARLRCSPMKGHSHVYWYRQLPEEGLKFMVYLQKENIIDESGMPKERFSAEFPKEGPSILRIQQVVRGDSAAYFCASSPPSAYQETQYFGPGTRLLVL.

The rearrangement joins TRBV7-6 to TRBJ2-5, with 7 bases lining up with TRBD2. The ends lost 1 base at V and 4 bases at J; junction bases unmatched: 9. Germline V lookup: CDR1 SGHVS, CDR2 FNYEAQ. The CDR3 is 16 amino acids. In DNA form, the CDR3 reads TGTGCCAGCAGCTTAGAAGGAAGACTAGCAGGAGAGACCCAGTACTTC. Translated: CASSLEGRLAGETQYF.

This clone turned up a few times. The chain couples TRBV28 to TRBJ1-2; the D gene is possibly TRBD1 (6 bases). From germline, CDR1 is MDHEN and CDR2 SYDVKM. Trimming stripped 6 bases from V and 2 bases from J, with 13 bases between. CDR3 length: 14 amino acids. CDR3: CASRQTGYNYGYTF. The CDR3, as DNA: TGTGCCAGCAGACAGACAGGCTACAACTATGGCTACACCTTC.

This clone has a handful of counts. The rearrangement uses TRBV5-1 and TRBJ1-2; D possibly corresponds to TRBD1 (5 bases). The CDR3 covers 13 residues. Germline V gene sequence: CDR1 SGHRS, CDR2 YFSETQ. Trimming cost V 4 bases and J 1 base, with 8 bases left between them. As DNA, the CDR3 is TGCGCCAGCAGCGCCGGACATAACTATGGCTACACCTTC. Translating it yields CASSAGHNYGYTF.

The V call is TRBV4-2, the J call TRBJ2-7; D gene uncertain. Per germline, CDR1 LGHNA and CDR2 YNFKEQ. CDR3 length equals 13 residues. Trimming left V 0 bases short and J 4 bases short, with 7 bases between. CDR3 region: CASSQDILYEQYF. CDR3 nucleotides: TGTGCCAGCAGCCAAGATATCCTTTACGAGCAGTACTTC.

This clone appeared once. The same CDR3 arises from other DNA sequences in this sample as well. This chain connects TRBV19 to TRBJ2-1; possible D gene TRBD1, 6 bases. The V end lost 3 bases, the J end lost 6 bases, and 6 bases lay between the germline ends. CDR1 and CDR2 (germline): LNHDA, SQIVND (reference sequence). The CDR3 length is 12 residues. The CDR3 nucleotides read TGTGCCAGTAGTATCAGGGGCAATGAGCAGTTCTTC. Translating gives CASSIRGNEQFF.

This clone has more than one count but fewer than ten. This rearrangement joins TRBV4-2 to TRBJ2-1; the D gene is possibly TRBD2 (6 bases). With 2 bases removed from V and 0 bases from J, the gap between germline ends came to 17 bases. Germline lookup yields CDR1 LGHNA and CDR2 YNFKEQ. The CDR3 extends over 18 amino acids. The CDR3 protein is CASSQPDYGRSSYNEQFF. CDR3 nucleotides: TGTGCCAGCAGCCAACCGGACTACGGGCGGAGCTCCTACAATGAGCAGTTCTTC.

DNA for the CDR3: TGCGCCAGCAGCTCGGGACAAAAAAACAATGAGCAGTTCTTC. Protein: CASSSGQKNNEQFF. This sequence joins TRBV5-1 and TRBJ2-1; weak D call: TRBD1 (6 bases). V lost 3 bases to trimming and J lost 5 bases, with 12 bases between them. CDR3 length equals 14 residues. CDR1 is SGHRS, CDR2 YFSETQ, per germline. Full variable domain (missing parts from reference TRBV5-1 and TRBJ2-1): KAGVTQTPRYLIKTRGQQVTLSCSPISGHRSVSWYQQTPGQGLQFLFEYFSETQRNKGNFPGRFSGRQFSNSRSEMNVSTLELGDSALYLCASSSGQKNNEQFFGPGTRLTVL.

The sample holds many counts of this clone. The chain couples TRBV7-2 to TRBJ2-1; 11 nucleotides match TRBD2. J was trimmed by 4 bases and V by 0 bases; bases with no gene match: 5. The CDR3 contains 17 residues. Germline V gene data show CDR1 as SGHTA and CDR2 as FQGNSA. The CDR3, as DNA: TGTGCCAGCAGCTTAGCGTCTAGCGGGGGGATTTACAATGAGCAGTTCTTC. Translated: CASSLASSGGIYNEQFF.

This chain connects TRBV7-9 to TRBJ1-1; D unresolved. The CDR3 is made up of 16 amino acids. Trimming shortened V by 5 bases and J by 1 base, and 17 bases separated the two germline ends. The germline V gene encodes CDR1 SEHNR and CDR2 FQNEAQ (reference sequence). The CDR3 sequence is CASSHPWSRGNTEAFF. The DNA of the CDR3 is TGTGCCAGCAGCCACCCTTGGAGTCGAGGGAACACTGAAGCTTTCTTT.